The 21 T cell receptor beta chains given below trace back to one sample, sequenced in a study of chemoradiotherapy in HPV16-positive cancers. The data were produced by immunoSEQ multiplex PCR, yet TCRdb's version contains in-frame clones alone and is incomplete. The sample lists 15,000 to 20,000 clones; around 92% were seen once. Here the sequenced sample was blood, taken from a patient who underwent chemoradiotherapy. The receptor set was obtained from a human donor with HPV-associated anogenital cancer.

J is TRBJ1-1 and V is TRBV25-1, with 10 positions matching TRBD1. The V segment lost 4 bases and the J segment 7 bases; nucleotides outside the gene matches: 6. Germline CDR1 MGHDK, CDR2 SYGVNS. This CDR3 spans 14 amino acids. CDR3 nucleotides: TGTGCCAGCAGTGGACAGGGGGCCAGGGGTGAAGCTTTCTTT. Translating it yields CASSGQGARGEAFF. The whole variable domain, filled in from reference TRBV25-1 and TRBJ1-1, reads EADIYQTPRYLVIGTGKKITLECSQTMGHDKMYWYQQDPGMELHLIHYSYGVNSTEKGDLSSESTVSRIRTEHFPLTLESARPSHTSQYLCASSGQGARGEAFFGQGTRLTVV.

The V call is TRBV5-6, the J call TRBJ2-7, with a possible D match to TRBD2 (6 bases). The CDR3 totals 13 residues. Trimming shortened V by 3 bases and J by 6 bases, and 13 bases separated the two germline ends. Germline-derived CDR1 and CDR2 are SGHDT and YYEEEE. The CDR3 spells CASSSSAGGEQYF. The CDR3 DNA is TGTGCCAGCAGCTCTTCAGCGGGCGGCGAGCAGTACTTC.

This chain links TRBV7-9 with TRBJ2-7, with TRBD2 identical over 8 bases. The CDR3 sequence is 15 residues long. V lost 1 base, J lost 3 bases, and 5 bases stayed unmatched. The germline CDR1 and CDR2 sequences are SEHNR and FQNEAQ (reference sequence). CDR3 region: CASSLDAGRVYEQYF. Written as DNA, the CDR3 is TGTGCCAGCAGCTTAGATGCCGGGAGGGTCTACGAGCAGTACTTC. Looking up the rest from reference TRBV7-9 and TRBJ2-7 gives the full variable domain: DTGVSQNPRHKITKRGQNVTFRCDPISEHNRLYWYRQTLGQGPEFLTYFQNEAQLEKSRLLSDRFSAERPKGSFSTLEIQRTEQGDSAMYLCASSLDAGRVYEQYFGPGTRLTVT.

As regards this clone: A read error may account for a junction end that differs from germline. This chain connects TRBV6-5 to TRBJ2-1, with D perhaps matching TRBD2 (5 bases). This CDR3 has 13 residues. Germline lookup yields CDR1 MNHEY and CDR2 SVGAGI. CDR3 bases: TGTGCCAGCAGTATAGCGAGTGACAATGGGCAGTTCTTC. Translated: CASSIASDNGQFF.

This chain's CDR3 is CASSLGASGRANEQFF. CDR3 DNA sequence: TGCGCCAGCAGCTTGGGGGCTAGCGGGAGGGCCAATGAGCAGTTCTTC. The chain has TRBV5-1 and TRBJ2-1, with 12 positions matching TRBD2. The germline V gene encodes CDR1 SGHRS and CDR2 YFSETQ. With 0 bases clipped from V and 6 bases from J, the junction kept 4 bases outside the gene matches. This CDR3 has 16 amino acids.

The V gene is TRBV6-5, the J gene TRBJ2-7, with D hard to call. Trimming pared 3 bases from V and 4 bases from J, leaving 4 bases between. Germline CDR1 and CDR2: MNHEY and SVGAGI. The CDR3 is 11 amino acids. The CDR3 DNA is TGTGCCAGCAGTTATGAGTACGAGCAGTACTTC. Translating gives CASSYEYEQYF.

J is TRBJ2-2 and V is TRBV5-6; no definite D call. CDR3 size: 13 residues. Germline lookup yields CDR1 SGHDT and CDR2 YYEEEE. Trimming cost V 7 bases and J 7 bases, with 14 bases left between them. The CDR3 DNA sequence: TGTGCCAGCCTCGTTGGTGGCGTCGGGGAGCTGTTTTTT. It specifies CASLVGGVGELFF.

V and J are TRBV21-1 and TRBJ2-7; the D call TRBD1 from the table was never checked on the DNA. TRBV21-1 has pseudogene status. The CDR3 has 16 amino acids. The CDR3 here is CASSSRYSGYYYEQYF. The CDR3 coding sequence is TGTGCCAGCAGCAGTCGGTACAGTGGTTATTACTACGAGCAGTACTTC.

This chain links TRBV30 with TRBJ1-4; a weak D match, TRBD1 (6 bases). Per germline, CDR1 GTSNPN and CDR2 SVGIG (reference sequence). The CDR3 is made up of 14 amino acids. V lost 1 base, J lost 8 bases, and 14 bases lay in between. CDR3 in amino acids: CAWSGGLSGEKLFF. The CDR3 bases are TGTGCCTGGAGTGGGGGGCTATCCGGGGAAAAACTGTTTTTT. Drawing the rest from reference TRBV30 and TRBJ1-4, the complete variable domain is SQTIHQWPATLVQPVGSPLSLECTVEGTSNPNLYWYRQAAGRGLQLLFYSVGIGQISSEVPQNLSASRPQDRQFILSSKKLLLSDSGFYLCAWSGGLSGEKLFFGSGTQLSVL.

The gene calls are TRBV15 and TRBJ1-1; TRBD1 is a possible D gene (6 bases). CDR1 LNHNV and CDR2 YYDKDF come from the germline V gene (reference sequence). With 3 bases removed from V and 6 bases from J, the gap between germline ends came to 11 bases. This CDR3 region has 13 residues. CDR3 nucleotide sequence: TGTGCCACCAGCAGGGGAGAGGGGGCTGAAGCTTTCTTT. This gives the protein CATSRGEGAEAFF.

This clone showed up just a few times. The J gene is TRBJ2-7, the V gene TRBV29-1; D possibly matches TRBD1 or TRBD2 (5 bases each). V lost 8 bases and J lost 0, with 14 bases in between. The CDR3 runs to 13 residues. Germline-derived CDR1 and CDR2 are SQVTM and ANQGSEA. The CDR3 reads CSSTGAGSYEQYF. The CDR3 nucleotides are TGCAGCTCGACCGGGGCCGGCTCCTACGAGCAGTACTTC.

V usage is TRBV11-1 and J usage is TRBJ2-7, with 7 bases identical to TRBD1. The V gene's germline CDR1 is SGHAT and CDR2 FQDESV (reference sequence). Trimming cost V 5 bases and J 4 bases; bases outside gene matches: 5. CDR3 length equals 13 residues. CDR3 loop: CASSLGTVYEQYF. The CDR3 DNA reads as TGTGCCAGCAGCCTTGGGACAGTTTACGAGCAGTACTTC. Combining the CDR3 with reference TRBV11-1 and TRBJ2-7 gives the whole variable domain EAEVAQSPRYKITEKSQAVAFWCDPISGHATLYWYRQILGQGPELLVQFQDESVVDDSQLPKDRFSAERLKGVDSTLKIQPAELGDSAMYLCASSLGTVYEQYFGPGTRLTVT.

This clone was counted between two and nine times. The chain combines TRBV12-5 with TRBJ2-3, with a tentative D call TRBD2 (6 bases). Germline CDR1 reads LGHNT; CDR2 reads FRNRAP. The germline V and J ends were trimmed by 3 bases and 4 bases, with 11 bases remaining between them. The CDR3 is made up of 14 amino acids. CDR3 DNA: TGTGCTAGTGGTTTAGCCGGGACTTCAGATACGCAGTATTTT. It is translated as CASGLAGTSDTQYF.

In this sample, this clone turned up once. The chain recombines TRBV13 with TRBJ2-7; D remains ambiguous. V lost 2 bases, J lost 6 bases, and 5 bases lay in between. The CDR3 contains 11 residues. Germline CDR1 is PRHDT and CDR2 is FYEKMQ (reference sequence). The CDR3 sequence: CASSLITEQYF. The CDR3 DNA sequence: TGTGCCAGCAGCTTAATCACCGAGCAGTACTTC.

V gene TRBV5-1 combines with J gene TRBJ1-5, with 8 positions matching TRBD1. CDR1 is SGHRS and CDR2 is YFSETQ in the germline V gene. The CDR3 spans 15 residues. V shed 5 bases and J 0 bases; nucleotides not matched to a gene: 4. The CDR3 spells CASRAGTGSNQPQHF. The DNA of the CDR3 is TGCGCCAGCAGAGCCGGGACAGGTAGCAATCAGCCCCAGCATTTT.

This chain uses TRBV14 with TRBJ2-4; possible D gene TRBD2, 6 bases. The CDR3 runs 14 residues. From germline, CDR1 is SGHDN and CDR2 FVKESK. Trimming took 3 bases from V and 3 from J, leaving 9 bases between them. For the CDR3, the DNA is TGTGCCAGCAGCCATCTCGGGGGCAAAAACATTCAGTACTTC. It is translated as CASSHLGGKNIQYF.

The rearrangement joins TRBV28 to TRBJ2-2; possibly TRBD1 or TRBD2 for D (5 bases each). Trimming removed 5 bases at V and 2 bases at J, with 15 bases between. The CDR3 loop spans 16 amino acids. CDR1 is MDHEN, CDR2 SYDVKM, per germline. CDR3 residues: CASSIPGRENTGELFF. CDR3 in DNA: TGTGCCAGCAGTATACCGGGACGGGAAAACACCGGGGAGCTGTTTTTT.

The CDR3 region is CASSTVLGSSETQYF. The CDR3 DNA sequence: TGTGCCAGCAGTACCGTTTTGGGTTCGTCAGAGACCCAGTACTTC. The chain uses TRBV6-5 and TRBJ2-5; no definite D call. Trimming took off 5 bases at V and 4 bases at J, with 17 bases between the two ends. This CDR3 has 15 amino acids. Germline CDR1 reads MNHEY; CDR2 reads SVGAGI.

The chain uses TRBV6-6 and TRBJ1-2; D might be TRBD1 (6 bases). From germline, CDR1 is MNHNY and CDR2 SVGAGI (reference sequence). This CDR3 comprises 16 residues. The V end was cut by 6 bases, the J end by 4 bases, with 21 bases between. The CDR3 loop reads CASRPIQQGDSYGYTF. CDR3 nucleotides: TGTGCCAGCAGACCCATCCAACAGGGTGATTCCTATGGCTACACCTTC.

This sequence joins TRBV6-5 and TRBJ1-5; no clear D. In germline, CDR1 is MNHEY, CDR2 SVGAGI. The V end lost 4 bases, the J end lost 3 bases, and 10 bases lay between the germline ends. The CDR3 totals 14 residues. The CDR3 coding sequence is TGTGCCAGCAGTTCTAACAGCCCCAATCAGCCCCAGCATTTT. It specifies CASSSNSPNQPQHF.

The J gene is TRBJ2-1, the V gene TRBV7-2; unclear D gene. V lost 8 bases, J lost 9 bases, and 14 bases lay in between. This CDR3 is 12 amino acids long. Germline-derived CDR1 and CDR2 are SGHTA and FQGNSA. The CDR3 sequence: CASGFWRSEQFF. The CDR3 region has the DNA TGTGCCAGCGGATTTTGGCGGAGTGAGCAGTTCTTC.